A selection of T cell receptor beta chains follows, all from one sample in a study of CD4 T cells in relation to SARS-CoV-2 and coronaviruses. This table comes from immunoSEQ multiplex PCR, and its TCRdb copy is limited to in-frame clones, with some not included. The table includes approximately 27,000 clones, around 75% detected once. These receptors have no identified antigens. Sequenced sample: CD4+ T cells from PBMCs, cultured in vitro. The receptors here all came from a human donor in good health. CDR3s include the opening cysteine and the closing phenylalanine or tryptophan. A D gene is named only where the DNA matches it firmly. The size entry is marked missing in some rows and otherwise reads once, few, many or a size class.

j_call clone_size d_call v_call cdr3_aa
TRBJ2-2 NA NA TRBV29-1 CSVEDPLTGELFF
TRBJ2-6 NA NA TRBV6-2/TRBV6-3 CASSYHRVAGANVLTF
TRBJ2-7 once TRBD1 TRBV6-2/TRBV6-3 CASTPHRDSSYEQYF
TRBJ2-2 NA TRBD2 TRBV5-6 CASSYGLAAGELFF
TRBJ2-7 NA TRBD1 TRBV7-6 CASSLYIGVRTGSYEQYF
TRBJ2-5 few TRBD1 TRBV6-5 CASSYSRTGGGETQYF
TRBJ2-3 NA TRBD2 TRBV7-2 CASSWGGEVTDTQYF
TRBJ1-5 few NA TRBV18 CASSPGSDQPQHF
TRBJ1-2 NA NA TRBV4-3 CASSQDFWGGQSYTF
TRBJ2-3 NA TRBD1 TRBV6-5 CASSYSDRGRDTQYF
TRBJ2-3 NA TRBD1 TRBV11-2 CASSRRTGGSDTQYF
TRBJ2-5 NA NA TRBV6-5 CASSYADFQETQYF
TRBJ1-6 NA NA TRBV2 CASSVDLYSPLHF
TRBJ2-7 NA NA TRBV5-5 CASSLSWEEQYF
TRBJ2-7 NA TRBD2 TRBV6-5 CASSPLAGGGVEQYF
TRBJ2-1 NA NA TRBV24-1 CATSGNGNEQFF
TRBJ2-7 NA TRBD1 TRBV11-2 CASSTTGDPFSEQYF
TRBJ2-7 few NA TRBV6-2/TRBV6-3 CASSSRGPNPYEQYF
TRBJ2-4 NA NA TRBV4-1 CASSQELARPRDIQYF
TRBJ2-1 NA TRBD2 TRBV3-1/TRBV3-2 CASSRGSGGSYNEQFF
TRBJ2-3 few NA TRBV4-2 CASSEGWVTDTQYF
TRBJ1-4 NA NA TRBV30 CAWSARITAAEKLFF
TRBJ1-3 NA NA TRBV5-5 CASSSQGPGAGNTIYF
TRBJ1-6 NA NA TRBV9 CASSVQAGAGISPLHF
TRBJ1-3 few NA TRBV4-3 CASSQDYGVAGNTIYF
TRBJ2-7 NA NA TRBV18 CASSPDSQRAYEQYF
TRBJ2-1 few TRBD2 TRBV18 CASSPPTGGKDEQFF